The present T cell receptor (beta chain) was sequenced within a study of post-analysis software for immune sequencing data. Whole-study context: The courses of disease that were included comprised relapsing-remitting, secondary progressive and progressive-relapsing multiple sclerosis. General study results and limits: Pronounced co-clustering by F measure was evident among identically batched samples. The five TRBV segments detected at higher frequency in patients than in controls included TRBV5-6, TRBV5-1 and TRBV20-1. Compared against controls, patients with multiple sclerosis displayed significantly lower normalized Chao1 diversity.

V lost 2 bases and J lost 7, with 14 bases in between. CDR1 and CDR2 (germline): MNHEY, SVGAGI. The CDR3 runs 15 residues. Unique molecular identifiers were present in the TCR beta cDNA libraries. TCRdb reprocessed the PCR reads with MiXCR, giving one entry per CDR3 protein. The table includes 350,000 to 500,000 distinct CDR3 sequences, approximately 42% detected once. As for this clonotype: Its antigen is not known.

The sample consisted of blood. This clonotype originated in a girl aged 2 to 10 with multiple sclerosis. J is TRBJ1-4 and V is TRBV6-5; maybe TRBD1 (6 bases). The CDR3 loop reads CASSYADSSGEKLFF. CDR3 nucleotides: TGTGCCAGCAGTTACGCGGACAGTTCTGGTGAAAAACTGTTTTTT.